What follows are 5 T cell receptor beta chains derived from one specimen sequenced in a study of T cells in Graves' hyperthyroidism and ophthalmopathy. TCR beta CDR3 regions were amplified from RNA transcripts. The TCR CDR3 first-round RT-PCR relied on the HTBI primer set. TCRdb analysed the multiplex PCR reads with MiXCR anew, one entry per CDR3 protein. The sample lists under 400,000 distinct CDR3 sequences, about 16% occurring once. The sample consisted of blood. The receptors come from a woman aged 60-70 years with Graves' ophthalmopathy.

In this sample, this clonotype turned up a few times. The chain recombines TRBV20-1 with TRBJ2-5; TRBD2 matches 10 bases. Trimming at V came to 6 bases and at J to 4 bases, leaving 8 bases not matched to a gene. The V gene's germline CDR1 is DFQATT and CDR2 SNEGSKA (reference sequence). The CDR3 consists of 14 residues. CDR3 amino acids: CSAGASGRGETQYF. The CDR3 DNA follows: TGCAGTGCGGGGGCTAGCGGGAGAGGAGAGACCCAGTACTTC.

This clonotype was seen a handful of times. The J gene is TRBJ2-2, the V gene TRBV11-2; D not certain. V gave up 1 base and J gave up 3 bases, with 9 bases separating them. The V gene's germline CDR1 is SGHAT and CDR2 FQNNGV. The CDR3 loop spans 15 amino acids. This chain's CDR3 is CASSLGGFDTGELFF. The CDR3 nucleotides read TGTGCCAGCAGCTTAGGGGGTTTTGACACCGGGGAGCTGTTTTTT.

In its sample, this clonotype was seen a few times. The CDR3 nucleotides are TGTGCCAGCAGCTCCCTCTCCCTTCGACAGGCCAGGGGCGAGCAGTACTTC. Translated: CASSSLSLRQARGEQYF. This rearrangement joins TRBV11-2 to TRBJ2-7; a weak D match, TRBD1 (6 bases). CDR3 length: 17 amino acids. Germline lookup yields CDR1 SGHAT and CDR2 FQNNGV. Trimming pared 4 bases from V and 6 bases from J, leaving 25 bases between.

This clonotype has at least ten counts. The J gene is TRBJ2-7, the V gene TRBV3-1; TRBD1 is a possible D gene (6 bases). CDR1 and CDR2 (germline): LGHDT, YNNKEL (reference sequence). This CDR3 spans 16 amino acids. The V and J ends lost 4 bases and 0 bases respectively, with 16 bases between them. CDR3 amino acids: CASSLLRTANSYEQYF. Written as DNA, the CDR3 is TGTGCCAGCAGCCTGCTAAGGACAGCCAACTCCTACGAGCAGTACTTC.

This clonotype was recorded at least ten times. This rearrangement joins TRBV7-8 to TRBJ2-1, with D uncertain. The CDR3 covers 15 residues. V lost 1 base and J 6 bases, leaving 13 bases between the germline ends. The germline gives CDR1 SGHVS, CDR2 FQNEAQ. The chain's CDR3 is CASSLVGSSSNEQFF. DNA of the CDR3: TGTGCCAGCAGCTTAGTGGGGTCAAGCAGCAATGAGCAGTTCTTC. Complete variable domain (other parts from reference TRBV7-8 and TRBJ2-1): GAGVSQSPRYKVAKRGQDVALRCDPISGHVSLFWYQQALGQGPEFLTYFQNEAQLDKSGLPSDRFFAERPEGSVSTLKIQRTQQEDSAVYLCASSLVGSSSNEQFFGPGTRLTVL.